This TCR beta chain was captured in a study of blood T cells in healthy people across ages. Study-wide points: Both naive CD4+ cell counts and diversity were greater in long-lived donors than in aged donors.

The ends were cut back, 4 bases at V and 2 bases at J, with 18 bases in the middle. CDR1 is SGHNT, CDR2 YYREEE, per germline (reference sequence). This CDR3 contains 16 residues. It was with a sample-barcoded 5' primer and a J-beta primer mix that a second PCR of about 6 to 12 cycles was run. MiXCR was run by TCRdb on the 5' RACE reads, yielding one entry per CDR3 protein. The table lists more than 900,000 distinct CDR3 sequences, about 29% of them singletons, with approximately 10% in the top ten. In the case of this clonotype: Its cognate antigen is unknown.

These sequences were also reported in another study, on T cells of mothers and their children. According to that study: Whatever RNA was extracted went entirely into cDNA synthesis, at approximately 1.4 ug per 15 ul.

Sequenced: blood. The sequence came from a middle-aged woman in good health. The rearrangement joins TRBV5-4 to TRBJ2-5; maybe TRBD1 (5 bases). The CDR3 sequence: CASSKGLGSGQETQYF. CDR3 nucleotide sequence: TGTGCCAGCAGCAAGGGGCTGGGGTCTGGTCAAGAGACCCAGTACTTC.